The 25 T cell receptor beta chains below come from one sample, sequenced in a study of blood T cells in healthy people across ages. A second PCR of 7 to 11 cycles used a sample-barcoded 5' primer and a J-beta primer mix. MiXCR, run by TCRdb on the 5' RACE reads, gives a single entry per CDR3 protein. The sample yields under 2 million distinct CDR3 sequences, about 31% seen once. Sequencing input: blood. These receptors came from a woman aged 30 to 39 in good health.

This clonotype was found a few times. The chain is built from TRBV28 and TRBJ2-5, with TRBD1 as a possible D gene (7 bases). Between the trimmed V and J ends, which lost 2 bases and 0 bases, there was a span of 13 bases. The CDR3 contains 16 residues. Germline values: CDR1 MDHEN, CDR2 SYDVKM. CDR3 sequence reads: CASSLGAGGYQETQYF. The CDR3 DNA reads TGTGCCAGCAGTTTAGGAGCAGGGGGGTACCAAGAGACCCAGTACTTC.

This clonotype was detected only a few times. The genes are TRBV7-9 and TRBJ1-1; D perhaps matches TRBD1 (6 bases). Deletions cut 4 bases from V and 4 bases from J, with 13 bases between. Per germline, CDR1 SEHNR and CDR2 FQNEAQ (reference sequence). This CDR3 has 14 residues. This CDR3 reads CASSSRGGCTEAFF. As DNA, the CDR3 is TGTGCCAGCAGCTCCAGGGGAGGGTGCACTGAAGCTTTCTTT.

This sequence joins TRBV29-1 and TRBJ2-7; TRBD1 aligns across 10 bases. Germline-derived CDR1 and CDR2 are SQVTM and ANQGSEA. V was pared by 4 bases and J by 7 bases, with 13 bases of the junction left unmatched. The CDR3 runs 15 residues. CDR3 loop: CSVAGARDRGGEQYF. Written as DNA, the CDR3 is TGCAGCGTTGCAGGGGCACGGGACAGGGGAGGTGAGCAGTACTTC.

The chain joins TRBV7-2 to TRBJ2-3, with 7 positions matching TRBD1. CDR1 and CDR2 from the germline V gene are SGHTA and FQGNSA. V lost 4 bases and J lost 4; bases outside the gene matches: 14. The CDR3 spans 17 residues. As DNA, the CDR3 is TGTGCCAGCAGCTCAAGACAGGGATCATTAATCGCAGATACGCAGTATTTT. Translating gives CASSSRQGSLIADTQYF. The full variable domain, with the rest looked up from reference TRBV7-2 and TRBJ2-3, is GAGVSQSPSNKVTEKGKDVELRCDPISGHTALYWYRQSLGQGLEFLIYFQGNSAPDKSGLPSDRFSAERTGGSVSTLTIQRTQQEDSAVYLCASSSRQGSLIADTQYFGPGTRLTVL.

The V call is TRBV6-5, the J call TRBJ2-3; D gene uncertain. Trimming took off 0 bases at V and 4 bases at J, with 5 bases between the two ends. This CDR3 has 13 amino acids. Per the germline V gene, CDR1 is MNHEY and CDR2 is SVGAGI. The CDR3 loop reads CASSYSSADTQYF. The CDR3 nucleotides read TGTGCCAGCAGTTACTCTTCGGCAGATACGCAGTATTTT.

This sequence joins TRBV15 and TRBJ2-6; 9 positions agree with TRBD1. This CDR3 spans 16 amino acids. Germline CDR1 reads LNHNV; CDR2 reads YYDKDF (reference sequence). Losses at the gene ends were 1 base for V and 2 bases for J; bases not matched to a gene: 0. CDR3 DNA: TGTGCCACCAGCAGAGGGGACAGGGCTGGGGCCAACGTCCTGACTTTC. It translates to CATSRGDRAGANVLTF. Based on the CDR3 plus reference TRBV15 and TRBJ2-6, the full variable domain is DAMVIQNPRYQVTQFGKPVTLSCSQTLNHNVMYWYQQKSSQAPKLLFHYYDKDFNNEADTPDNFQSRRPNTSFCFLDIRSPGLGDTAMYLCATSRGDRAGANVLTFGAGSRLTVL.

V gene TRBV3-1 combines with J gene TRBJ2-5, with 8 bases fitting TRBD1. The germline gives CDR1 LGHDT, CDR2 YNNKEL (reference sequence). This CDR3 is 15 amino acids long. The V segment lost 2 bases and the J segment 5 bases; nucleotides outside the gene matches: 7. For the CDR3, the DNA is TGTGCCAGCAGCCAACTGGGACAGGTGACGGAGACCCAGTACTTC. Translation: CASSQLGQVTETQYF.

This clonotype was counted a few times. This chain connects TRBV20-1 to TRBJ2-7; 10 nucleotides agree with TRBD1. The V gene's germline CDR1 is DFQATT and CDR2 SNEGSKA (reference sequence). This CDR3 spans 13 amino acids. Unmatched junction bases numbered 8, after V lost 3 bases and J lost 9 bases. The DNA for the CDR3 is TGCAGTGCTAGTGAAACCGGGACAGGGGTGCAGTACTTC. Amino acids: CSASETGTGVQYF.

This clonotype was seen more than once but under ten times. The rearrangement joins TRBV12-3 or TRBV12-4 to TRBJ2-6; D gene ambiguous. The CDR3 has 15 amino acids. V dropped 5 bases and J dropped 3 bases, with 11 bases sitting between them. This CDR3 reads CASSPDQIGANVLTF. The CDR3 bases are TGTGCCAGCAGTCCGGACCAAATTGGGGCCAACGTCCTGACTTTC.

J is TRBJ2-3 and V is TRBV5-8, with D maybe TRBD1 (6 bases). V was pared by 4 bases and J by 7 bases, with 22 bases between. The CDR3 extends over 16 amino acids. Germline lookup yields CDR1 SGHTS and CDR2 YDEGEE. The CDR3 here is CASSKGQNPSSNTQYF. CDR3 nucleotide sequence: TGTGCCAGCAGCAAAGGACAGAACCCCTCGTCAAATACGCAGTATTTT. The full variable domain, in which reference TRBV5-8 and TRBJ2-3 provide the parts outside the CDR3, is EAGVTQSPTHLIKTRGQQATLRCSPISGHTSVYWYQQALGLGLQFLLWYDEGEERNRGNFPPRFSGRQFPNYSSELNVNALELEDSALYLCASSKGQNPSSNTQYFGPGTRLTVL.

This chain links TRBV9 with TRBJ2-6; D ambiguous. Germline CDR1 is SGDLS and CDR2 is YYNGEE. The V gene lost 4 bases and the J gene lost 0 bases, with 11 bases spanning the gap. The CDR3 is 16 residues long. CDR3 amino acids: CASSPRLISGANVLTF. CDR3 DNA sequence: TGTGCCAGCAGCCCCCGACTGATCTCTGGGGCCAACGTCCTGACTTTC. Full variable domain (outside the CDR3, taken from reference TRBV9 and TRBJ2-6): DSGVTQTPKHLITATGQRVTLRCSPRSGDLSVYWYQQSLDQGLQFLIQYYNGEERAKGNILERFSAQQFPDLHSELNLSSLELGDSALYFCASSPRLISGANVLTFGAGSRLTVL.

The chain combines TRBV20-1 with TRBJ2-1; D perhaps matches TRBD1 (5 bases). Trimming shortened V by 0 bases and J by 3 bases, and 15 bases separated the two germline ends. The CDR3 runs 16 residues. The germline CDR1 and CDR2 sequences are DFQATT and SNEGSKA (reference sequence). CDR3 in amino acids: CSARDLGQGFYNEQFF. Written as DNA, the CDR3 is TGCAGTGCTAGAGATTTAGGGCAGGGATTCTACAATGAGCAGTTCTTC.

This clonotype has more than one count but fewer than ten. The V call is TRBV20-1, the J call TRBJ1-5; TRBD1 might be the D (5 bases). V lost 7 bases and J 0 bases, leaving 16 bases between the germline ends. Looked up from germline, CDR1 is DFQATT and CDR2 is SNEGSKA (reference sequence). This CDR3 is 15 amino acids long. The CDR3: CSVGRGGTSNQPQHF. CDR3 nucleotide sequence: TGCAGTGTCGGTCGTGGGGGAACTAGCAATCAGCCCCAGCATTTT.

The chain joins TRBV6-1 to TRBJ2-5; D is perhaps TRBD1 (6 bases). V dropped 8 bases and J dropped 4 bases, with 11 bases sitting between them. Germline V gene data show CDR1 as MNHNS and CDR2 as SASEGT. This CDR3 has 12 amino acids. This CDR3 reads CASYRVLETQYF. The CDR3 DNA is TGTGCCAGCTACAGGGTATTAGAGACCCAGTACTTC.

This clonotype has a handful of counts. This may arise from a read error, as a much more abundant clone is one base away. The CDR3, as DNA: TGTGCCAGCACCCCGAACACTGAAGCTTTCTTT. Amino acids: CASTPNTEAFF. The chain links TRBV6-1 to TRBJ1-1; unclear D gene. CDR1 MNHNS and CDR2 SASEGT come from the germline V gene. The CDR3 has 11 amino acids. Trimming took off 7 bases at V and 1 base at J, with 4 bases between the two ends.

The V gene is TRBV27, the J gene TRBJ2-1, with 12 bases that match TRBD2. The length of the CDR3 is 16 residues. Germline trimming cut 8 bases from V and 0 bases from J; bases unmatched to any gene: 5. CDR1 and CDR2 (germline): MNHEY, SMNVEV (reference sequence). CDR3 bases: TGTGCCAGCGCACTAGCGGGAGGCATCTCCTACAATGAGCAGTTCTTC. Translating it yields CASALAGGISYNEQFF.

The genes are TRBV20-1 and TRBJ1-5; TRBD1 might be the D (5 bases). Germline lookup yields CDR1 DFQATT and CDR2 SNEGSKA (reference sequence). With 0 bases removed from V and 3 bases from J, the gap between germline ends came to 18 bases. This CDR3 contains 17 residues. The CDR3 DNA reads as TGCAGTGCTAGAGATTCGGAGGGGCCCCCTAACAATCAGCCCCAGCATTTT. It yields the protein CSARDSEGPPNNQPQHF.

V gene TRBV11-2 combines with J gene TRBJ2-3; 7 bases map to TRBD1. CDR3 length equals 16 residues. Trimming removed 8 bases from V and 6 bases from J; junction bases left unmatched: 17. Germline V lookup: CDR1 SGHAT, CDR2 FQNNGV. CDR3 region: CASLTKGATNRDTQYF. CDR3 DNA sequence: TGTGCCAGCCTGACCAAGGGGGCTACAAACCGGGATACGCAGTATTTT.

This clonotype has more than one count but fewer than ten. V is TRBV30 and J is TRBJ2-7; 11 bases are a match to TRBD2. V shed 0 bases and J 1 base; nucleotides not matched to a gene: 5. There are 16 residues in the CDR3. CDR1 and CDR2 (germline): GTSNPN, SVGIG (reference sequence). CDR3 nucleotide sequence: TGTGCCTGGAGTGTACTAGCGGGGGCCGTATCCTACGAGCAGTACTTC. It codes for CAWSVLAGAVSYEQYF.

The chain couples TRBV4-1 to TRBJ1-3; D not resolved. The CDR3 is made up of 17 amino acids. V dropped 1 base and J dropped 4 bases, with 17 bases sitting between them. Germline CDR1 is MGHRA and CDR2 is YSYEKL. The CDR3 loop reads CASSQGIQGSRGNTIYF. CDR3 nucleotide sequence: TGCGCCAGCAGCCAAGGAATTCAAGGGTCGAGAGGAAACACCATATATTTT.

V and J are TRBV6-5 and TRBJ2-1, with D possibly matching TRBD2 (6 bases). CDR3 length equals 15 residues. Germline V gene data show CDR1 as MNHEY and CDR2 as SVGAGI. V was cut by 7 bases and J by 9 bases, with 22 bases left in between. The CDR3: CASTADYRSSSEQFF. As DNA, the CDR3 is TGTGCCAGCACCGCGGACTATCGCTCATCGAGTGAGCAGTTCTTC.

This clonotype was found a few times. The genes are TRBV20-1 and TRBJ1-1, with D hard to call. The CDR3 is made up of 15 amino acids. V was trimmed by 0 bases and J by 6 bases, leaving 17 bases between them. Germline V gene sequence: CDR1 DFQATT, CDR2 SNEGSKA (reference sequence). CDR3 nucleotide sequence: TGCAGTGCTAGAGACCCCCGAGAGGGAGGCGCTGAAGCTTTCTTT. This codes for CSARDPREGGAEAFF.

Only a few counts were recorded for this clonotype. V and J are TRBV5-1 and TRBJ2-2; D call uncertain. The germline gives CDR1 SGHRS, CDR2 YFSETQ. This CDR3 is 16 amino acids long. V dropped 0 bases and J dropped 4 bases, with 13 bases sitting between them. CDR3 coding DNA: TGCGCCAGCAGCTTGGGAAACTTCCCGGGCACCGGGGAGCTGTTTTTT. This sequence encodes CASSLGNFPGTGELFF.

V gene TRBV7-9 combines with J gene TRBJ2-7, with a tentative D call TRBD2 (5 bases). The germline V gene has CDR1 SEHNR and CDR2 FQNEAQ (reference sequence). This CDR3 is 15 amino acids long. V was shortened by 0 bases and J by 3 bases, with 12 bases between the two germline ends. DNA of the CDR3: TGTGCCAGCAGCTTAGCGCAAGAGGGTTACTACGAGCAGTACTTC. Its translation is CASSLAQEGYYEQYF.

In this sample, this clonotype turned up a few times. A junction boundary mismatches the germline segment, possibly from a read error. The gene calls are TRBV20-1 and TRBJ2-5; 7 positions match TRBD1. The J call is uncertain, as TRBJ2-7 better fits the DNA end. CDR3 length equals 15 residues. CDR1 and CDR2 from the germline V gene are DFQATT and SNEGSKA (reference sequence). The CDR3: CSTRDLRTGPYEQYF. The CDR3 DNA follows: TGCAGTACTAGAGATCTTAGGACAGGCCCCTACGAGCAGTACTTC.